The rows below give T cell receptor beta chains drawn from one sample of a study of shared clonotypes between healthy human individuals. Sequencing was performed with immunoSEQ multiplex PCR; in TCRdb, only in-frame clones are kept and a portion is missing. The table shows about 2.1 million clones, with roughly 95% occurring only once. Input material: naive CD8+ T cells from PBMCs. Receptors were obtained from a man between 18 and 35 years old in good health. Some clones in this sample may be carry-over from other donors' samples. CDR3s include the opening cysteine and the closing phenylalanine or tryptophan. A D gene is named only where the DNA matches it firmly. A clone size is listed for some rows: how often the clone was seen (once, few, many), or a class if it is expanded.

d_call: -
v_call: TRBV6-1
j_call: TRBJ2-1
clone_size: -
cdr3_nt: TGTGCCACAGACCAAATTGGAGTTATTGAGCAGTTCTTC
cdr3_aa: CATDQIGVIEQFF

d_call: -
v_call: TRBV27
j_call: TRBJ1-1
clone_size: once
cdr3_nt: TGTGCCAGCAGCGAGCTGCTCAACACTGAAGCTTTCTTT
cdr3_aa: CASSELLNTEAFF

d_call: TRBD2
v_call: TRBV2
j_call: TRBJ2-5
clone_size: -
cdr3_nt: TGTGCCAGCAGTGAGAGACTAGCGGGAGGAATAGAGACCCAGTACTTC
cdr3_aa: CASSERLAGGIETQYF

d_call: -
v_call: TRBV4-1
j_call: TRBJ2-1
clone_size: -
cdr3_nt: TGCGCCAGCAGCCAGGACCGGGCGGCGGGCTCCTACAATGAGCAGTTCTTC
cdr3_aa: CASSQDRAAGSYNEQFF

d_call: TRBD1
v_call: TRBV4-1
j_call: TRBJ1-2
clone_size: -
cdr3_nt: TGCGCCAGCAGCCAAGTTCCGGGACAGAGCTCCCCTACTAACTATGGCTACACCTTC
cdr3_aa: CASSQVPGQSSPTNYGYTF

d_call: TRBD2
v_call: TRBV9
j_call: TRBJ2-3
clone_size: -
cdr3_nt: TGTGCCAGCACCGGGGGGATCTCAGATACGCAGTATTTT
cdr3_aa: CASTGGISDTQYF

d_call: TRBD1
v_call: TRBV11-2
j_call: TRBJ1-2
clone_size: few
cdr3_nt: TGTGCCAGCAGCTTAGGACAGGGCGGACACTATGGCTACACCTTC
cdr3_aa: CASSLGQGGHYGYTF

d_call: -
v_call: TRBV7-9
j_call: TRBJ1-2
clone_size: once
cdr3_nt: TGTGCCAGCAGCCTCTTATCCGGGTGGGGCTACACCTTC
cdr3_aa: CASSLLSGWGYTF

d_call: -
v_call: TRBV25-1
j_call: TRBJ2-7
clone_size: -
cdr3_nt: TGTGCCAGCAGTGACGGGGGCCCCTACGAGCAGTACTTC
cdr3_aa: CASSDGGPYEQYF

d_call: -
v_call: TRBV27
j_call: TRBJ2-2
clone_size: -
cdr3_nt: TGTGCCAGCAGTTTAAGCAGGGGAAGCACCGGGGAGCTGTTTTTT
cdr3_aa: CASSLSRGSTGELFF

d_call: TRBD1
v_call: TRBV6-5
j_call: TRBJ2-7
clone_size: -
cdr3_nt: TGTGCCAGCAGTTACTTACAGGGGGTGGGGGAGCAGTACTTC
cdr3_aa: CASSYLQGVGEQYF

d_call: -
v_call: TRBV9
j_call: TRBJ1-1
clone_size: -
cdr3_nt: TGTGCCAGCAGCGTACGGACGGGCACTGAAGCTTTCTTT
cdr3_aa: CASSVRTGTEAFF

d_call: TRBD2
v_call: TRBV13
j_call: TRBJ2-7
clone_size: once
cdr3_nt: TGTGCCAGCAGCGCACGGGCTGCCGGGACTAGCAGCTACGAGCAGTACTTC
cdr3_aa: CASSARAAGTSSYEQYF

d_call: -
v_call: TRBV6-5
j_call: TRBJ1-1
clone_size: -
cdr3_nt: TGTGCCAGCAACCCGGGGGGGCTTATGAACACTGAAGCTTTCTTT
cdr3_aa: CASNPGGLMNTEAFF

d_call: TRBD1
v_call: TRBV5-6
j_call: TRBJ1-1
clone_size: few
cdr3_nt: TGTGCCAGCAGCTACGGGGACAGCCTAACTGAAGCTTTCTTT
cdr3_aa: CASSYGDSLTEAFF

d_call: -
v_call: TRBV7-8
j_call: TRBJ1-6
clone_size: -
cdr3_nt: TGTGCCAGCAGCTTAGGGCAGGCTACCTATAATTCACCCCTCCACTTT
cdr3_aa: CASSLGQATYNSPLHF

d_call: -
v_call: TRBV7-9
j_call: TRBJ2-1
clone_size: -
cdr3_nt: TGTGCCAGCAGCCAGATAGCGGACTCCTACAATGAGCAGTTCTTC
cdr3_aa: CASSQIADSYNEQFF

d_call: -
v_call: TRBV7-9
j_call: TRBJ2-2
clone_size: -
cdr3_nt: TGTGCCAGCAGCCCCCTTGCCGCGAACACCGGGGAGCTGTTTTTT
cdr3_aa: CASSPLAANTGELFF

d_call: -
v_call: TRBV9
j_call: TRBJ2-2
clone_size: once
cdr3_nt: TGTGCCAGCAGCGTAAATTCGGGAATTGGCACCGGGGAGCTGTTTTTT
cdr3_aa: CASSVNSGIGTGELFF

d_call: -
v_call: TRBV5-3
j_call: TRBJ1-1
clone_size: -
cdr3_nt: TGTGCCAGAAGCCAGATAAGGGGACCTCCGGGATTGAACACTGAAGCTTTCTTT
cdr3_aa: CARSQIRGPPGLNTEAFF

d_call: TRBD2
v_call: TRBV11-2
j_call: TRBJ2-7
clone_size: -
cdr3_nt: TGTGCCAGCAGCGCCTGGACTAGCGGCCTTGAGGACGAGCAGTACTTC
cdr3_aa: CASSAWTSGLEDEQYF

d_call: -
v_call: TRBV4-1
j_call: TRBJ2-2
clone_size: -
cdr3_nt: TGCGCCAGCACTCTTGGGACTGCTCGTTGGACCGGGGAGCTGTTTTTT
cdr3_aa: CASTLGTARWTGELFF

d_call: TRBD2
v_call: TRBV7-2
j_call: TRBJ2-7
clone_size: once
cdr3_nt: TGTGCCAGCAGCCTGTACGGACTAGCGGGAGATTTCGAGCAGTACTTC
cdr3_aa: CASSLYGLAGDFEQYF

d_call: TRBD2
v_call: TRBV27
j_call: TRBJ2-7
clone_size: once
cdr3_nt: TGTGCCAGCAGTTTAAGCGGGAGGGCCTTCTACGAGCAGTACTTC
cdr3_aa: CASSLSGRAFYEQYF

d_call: -
v_call: TRBV2
j_call: TRBJ1-5
clone_size: -
cdr3_nt: TGTGCCAGCGGGGGTCAGCCCCAGCATTTT
cdr3_aa: CASGGQPQHF

d_call: TRBD2
v_call: TRBV5-4
j_call: TRBJ2-1
clone_size: -
cdr3_nt: TGTGCCAGCAGCCTACTAGCGGAGCAGTTCTTC
cdr3_aa: CASSLLAEQFF

d_call: -
v_call: TRBV27
j_call: TRBJ2-7
clone_size: -
cdr3_nt: TGTGCCAGCAGTTTACTGGGGGGCGGATACGAGCAGTACTTC
cdr3_aa: CASSLLGGGYEQYF

d_call: -
v_call: TRBV29-1
j_call: TRBJ2-7
clone_size: -
cdr3_nt: TGCAGCGCGAACTCCGGGACTCCCTACGAGCAGTACTTC
cdr3_aa: CSANSGTPYEQYF

d_call: -
v_call: TRBV29-1
j_call: TRBJ2-2
clone_size: -
cdr3_nt: TGCAGCGTTGTTGCCCATCATGCCGGGGAGCTGTTTTTT
cdr3_aa: CSVVAHHAGELFF

d_call: -
v_call: TRBV27
j_call: TRBJ1-2
clone_size: -
cdr3_nt: TGTGCCAGCAGTCCAACGGGGGGGCCCTATGGCTACACCTTC
cdr3_aa: CASSPTGGPYGYTF

d_call: -
v_call: TRBV9
j_call: TRBJ2-5
clone_size: -
cdr3_nt: TGTGCCAGCAGCCCCAACCAAGAGACCCAGTACTTC
cdr3_aa: CASSPNQETQYF

d_call: -
v_call: TRBV19
j_call: TRBJ1-5
clone_size: -
cdr3_nt: TGTGCCAGTAGTATAGGCCCGCTCCAGCATTTT
cdr3_aa: CASSIGPLQHF

d_call: -
v_call: TRBV2
j_call: TRBJ1-1
clone_size: few
cdr3_nt: TGTGCCAGCAGTCCTTACACTGAAGCTTTCTTT
cdr3_aa: CASSPYTEAFF

d_call: -
v_call: TRBV19
j_call: TRBJ1-1
clone_size: -
cdr3_nt: TGTGCCAGTAAAATGCGGGGATCCACTGAAGCTTTCTTT
cdr3_aa: CASKMRGSTEAFF

d_call: TRBD2
v_call: TRBV28
j_call: TRBJ2-5
clone_size: -
cdr3_nt: TGTGCCAGCAGTCGCCGGGGGGGAAAACAAGAGACCCAGTACTTC
cdr3_aa: CASSRRGGKQETQYF

d_call: TRBD2
v_call: TRBV10-2
j_call: TRBJ2-3
clone_size: -
cdr3_nt: TGCGCCAGCAGCCCGCTAGCGGGAGCAGCAGATACGCAGTATTTT
cdr3_aa: CASSPLAGAADTQYF

d_call: TRBD1
v_call: TRBV19
j_call: TRBJ1-5
clone_size: -
cdr3_nt: TGTGCCAGTACCGCGACAGGGAGGTTCGATCAGCCCCAGCATTTT
cdr3_aa: CASTATGRFDQPQHF

d_call: -
v_call: TRBV27
j_call: TRBJ2-1
clone_size: once
cdr3_nt: TGTGCCAGCAGCTCAAGGAATTACAATGAGCAGTTCTTC
cdr3_aa: CASSSRNYNEQFF

d_call: TRBD2
v_call: TRBV14
j_call: TRBJ2-1
clone_size: -
cdr3_nt: TGTGCCAGCAGCCAAGTCGGCGGGAGCTCCTACAATGAGCAGTTCTTC
cdr3_aa: CASSQVGGSSYNEQFF

d_call: -
v_call: TRBV7-9
j_call: TRBJ2-7
clone_size: -
cdr3_nt: TGTGCCAGCAATGGAGGGGGGACTTCCTTCTACGAGCAGTACTTC
cdr3_aa: CASNGGGTSFYEQYF

d_call: TRBD1
v_call: TRBV6-5
j_call: TRBJ1-2
clone_size: -
cdr3_nt: TGTGCCAGCAAAGACAGGGACCTCACTAACTATGGCTACACCTTC
cdr3_aa: CASKDRDLTNYGYTF

d_call: TRBD1
v_call: TRBV11-2
j_call: TRBJ2-1
clone_size: few
cdr3_nt: TGTGCCAGCAGCTTACCTACAGGGGGGAGCGATGAGCAGTTCTTC
cdr3_aa: CASSLPTGGSDEQFF

d_call: -
v_call: TRBV7-8
j_call: TRBJ1-1
clone_size: -
cdr3_nt: TGTGCCAGCAGCTTATTCTCGACTGGGAACACTGAAGCTTTCTTT
cdr3_aa: CASSLFSTGNTEAFF

d_call: -
v_call: TRBV4-3
j_call: TRBJ2-2
clone_size: -
cdr3_nt: TGCGCCAGCAGCCAAGGGTTGAACACCGGGGAGCTGTTTTTT
cdr3_aa: CASSQGLNTGELFF

d_call: -
v_call: TRBV9
j_call: TRBJ1-1
clone_size: -
cdr3_nt: TGTGCCAGCAGCGTAGATGGGGGTGCGGTCACTGAAGCTTTCTTT
cdr3_aa: CASSVDGGAVTEAFF

d_call: -
v_call: TRBV30
j_call: TRBJ2-7
clone_size: -
cdr3_nt: TGTGCCTGGAGTGTACTACTAGGGGCCCACGAGCAGTACTTC
cdr3_aa: CAWSVLLGAHEQYF

d_call: TRBD2
v_call: TRBV7-9
j_call: TRBJ2-2
clone_size: -
cdr3_nt: TGTGCCAGCAGCTTCCCTCGGGAGGTGCGACTAGCGATGCCCGGGGAGCTGTTTTTT
cdr3_aa: CASSFPREVRLAMPGELFF

d_call: TRBD1
v_call: TRBV4-3
j_call: TRBJ2-1
clone_size: -
cdr3_nt: TGCGCCAGCAGCCCACGGACAGGTCGGTATGAGCAGTTCTTC
cdr3_aa: CASSPRTGRYEQFF

d_call: -
v_call: TRBV11-2
j_call: TRBJ1-1
clone_size: -
cdr3_nt: TGTGCCAGCAGCTCCTCGACAGGCATTGAAGCTTTCTTT
cdr3_aa: CASSSSTGIEAFF

d_call: TRBD2
v_call: TRBV19
j_call: TRBJ2-2
clone_size: -
cdr3_nt: TGTGCCAGTAGTAACACCGGGAGGTTCGGGCTCACCGGGGAGCTGTTTTTT
cdr3_aa: CASSNTGRFGLTGELFF

d_call: -
v_call: TRBV29-1
j_call: TRBJ2-2
clone_size: -
cdr3_nt: TGCAGCGTTGAAGAGACTAGTCCCGGGGAGCTGTTTTTT
cdr3_aa: CSVEETSPGELFF

d_call: TRBD2
v_call: TRBV27
j_call: TRBJ2-3
clone_size: -
cdr3_nt: TGTGCCAGCAGCCCCAGGACTAGCCCAGATACGCAGTATTTT
cdr3_aa: CASSPRTSPDTQYF

d_call: TRBD1
v_call: TRBV5-8
j_call: TRBJ1-1
clone_size: -
cdr3_nt: TGTGCCAGGATCCTCCTACAGGGGTTGACCACTGAAGCTTTCTTT
cdr3_aa: CARILLQGLTTEAFF

d_call: -
v_call: TRBV11-2
j_call: TRBJ2-5
clone_size: -
cdr3_nt: TGTGCCAGCAGCTTCGACAGTCCCCAGTACTTC
cdr3_aa: CASSFDSPQYF

d_call: -
v_call: TRBV11-2
j_call: TRBJ2-1
clone_size: -
cdr3_nt: TGTGCCAGCAGCTTAGCCGGGACGGCGCCCCTTGAGCAGTTCTTC
cdr3_aa: CASSLAGTAPLEQFF

d_call: -
v_call: TRBV14
j_call: TRBJ1-2
clone_size: -
cdr3_nt: TGTGCCAGCAGCCAAGTGGGTGACGGGAGAGGCTACACCTTC
cdr3_aa: CASSQVGDGRGYTF

d_call: -
v_call: TRBV11-2
j_call: TRBJ2-7
clone_size: -
cdr3_nt: TGTGCCAGCAGCTTAGCCCCGGCAGGGCGGGGCGAGCAGTACTTC
cdr3_aa: CASSLAPAGRGEQYF